A selection of T cell receptor beta chains follows, all from one sample in a study of shared clonotypes between healthy human individuals. Method: immunoSEQ multiplex PCR; TCRdb's copy keeps in-frame clones and lacks some. In the table there are about 2.4 million clones, more than 90% of which are singletons. Source material: naive CD4+ T cells sorted from blood. The receptor source for this set is a man younger than 35 in good health. The CDR3 runs from the conserved cysteine through the conserved F or W. A D gene is named only where the DNA matches it firmly. Some rows have no size entry. The others give once, few or many, or a class for an expanded clone.

J: TRBJ2-5
D: TRBD1
V: TRBV5-1
size: -
DNA: TGCGCCAGCAGCCCGGGACAGGAGAGGGAGACCCAGTACTTC
CDR3: CASSPGQERETQYF

J: TRBJ2-7
D: -
V: TRBV28
size: -
DNA: TGTGCCAGCAGTTTAGGGCCTCCGACAGACTCCTACGAGCAGTACTTC
CDR3: CASSLGPPTDSYEQYF

J: TRBJ2-5
D: -
V: TRBV28
size: -
DNA: TGTGCCAGCAGTTTTCGGGCAGGGTGGGGGCGAGAGACCCAGTACTTC
CDR3: CASSFRAGWGRETQYF

J: TRBJ1-5
D: -
V: TRBV6-1
size: -
DNA: TGTGCCAGCTCGGCAGTTTCCAATCAGCCCCAGCATTTT
CDR3: CASSAVSNQPQHF

J: TRBJ2-3
D: TRBD2
V: TRBV2
size: -
DNA: TGTGCCAGCAGTGAATGGCCGACTAGCGGGAGGGCCCCAGATACGCAGTATTTT
CDR3: CASSEWPTSGRAPDTQYF

J: TRBJ1-3
D: -
V: TRBV9
size: -
DNA: TGTGCCAGCAGCGTGGGCGGAAACTCTGGAAACACCATATATTTT
CDR3: CASSVGGNSGNTIYF

J: TRBJ2-6
D: -
V: TRBV5-1
size: -
DNA: TGCGCCAGCAGCGGAGGGACGGCCCAGGGGGCCAACGTCCTGACTTTC
CDR3: CASSGGTAQGANVLTF

J: TRBJ1-5
D: -
V: TRBV30
size: -
DNA: TGTGCCTGGACCGACGGGGGGGGACAGCCCCAGCATTTT
CDR3: CAWTDGGGQPQHF

J: TRBJ1-2
D: -
V: TRBV28
size: -
DNA: TGTGCCAGCAGTAAGCTGGGAACAGGGACCACTAACTATGGCTACACCTTC
CDR3: CASSKLGTGTTNYGYTF

J: TRBJ2-7
D: -
V: TRBV5-1
size: -
DNA: TGCGCCAGCAGCTTCCTAACTGACAGGGAGCAGTACTTC
CDR3: CASSFLTDREQYF

J: TRBJ2-7
D: -
V: TRBV30
size: -
DNA: TGTGCCTGGAGTAGGGGGGGAGCCTCCTACGAGCAGTACTTC
CDR3: CAWSRGGASYEQYF

J: TRBJ1-4
D: TRBD1
V: TRBV10-3
size: -
DNA: TGTGCCATCAGTGACCCTGACAGGGCTGAAAAACTGTTTTTT
CDR3: CAISDPDRAEKLFF

J: TRBJ2-5
D: TRBD1
V: TRBV30
size: -
DNA: TGTGCCTGGAGTATGACAGGGGGCAAGCAAGAGACCCAGTACTTC
CDR3: CAWSMTGGKQETQYF

J: TRBJ1-1
D: -
V: TRBV7-9
size: -
DNA: TGTGCCAGCAGCTTAGCGGGATTGGGGAACTCTGAAGCTTTCTTT
CDR3: CASSLAGLGNSEAFF

J: TRBJ2-7
D: -
V: TRBV4-1
size: -
DNA: TGCGCCAGCAGCCGAGACCCCAGGGAGTACGAGCAGTACTTC
CDR3: CASSRDPREYEQYF

J: TRBJ2-5
D: -
V: TRBV7-8
size: -
DNA: TGTGCCAGCAGTCTTGTTGGGGAGACCCAGTACTTC
CDR3: CASSLVGETQYF

J: TRBJ2-7
D: -
V: TRBV15
size: -
DNA: TGTGCCACCAGCAGAGATGGGGGACCTAAAAGCTACGAGCAGTACTTC
CDR3: CATSRDGGPKSYEQYF

J: TRBJ2-2
D: TRBD2
V: TRBV4-2
size: -
DNA: TGTGCCAGCAGCCGACGAGCGGGGTCGGACACCGGGGAGCTGTTTTTT
CDR3: CASSRRAGSDTGELFF

J: TRBJ1-6
D: -
V: TRBV30
size: -
DNA: TGTGCCTGGGGTGGTCAGGGCAATTCACCCCTCCACTTT
CDR3: CAWGGQGNSPLHF

J: TRBJ2-5
D: -
V: TRBV5-1
size: -
DNA: TGCGCCAGCAGCGGGGCAGGGCTTCGGGAGACCCAGTACTTC
CDR3: CASSGAGLRETQYF

J: TRBJ2-5
D: TRBD1
V: TRBV7-9
size: -
DNA: TGTGCCAGCAGCTCGACAGGGGGCCAAGAGACCCAGTACTTC
CDR3: CASSSTGGQETQYF

J: TRBJ2-4
D: TRBD2
V: TRBV5-6
size: -
DNA: TGTGCCAGCAGCTTGGTGGGCGGGAGCACTAACATTCAGTACTTC
CDR3: CASSLVGGSTNIQYF

J: TRBJ2-7
D: -
V: TRBV5-1
size: -
DNA: TGCGCCAGCAGCTTGGAGGTGTATGGCGACGAGCAGTACTTC
CDR3: CASSLEVYGDEQYF

J: TRBJ2-3
D: -
V: TRBV11-3
size: -
DNA: TGTGCCAGCAGCTTAGGTTCCGGGGCCCAGGCAGATACGCAGTATTTT
CDR3: CASSLGSGAQADTQYF

J: TRBJ2-7
D: -
V: TRBV7-2
size: -
DNA: TGTGCCAGCAGCTTAGGAGGGCCACCCTACGAGCAGTACTTC
CDR3: CASSLGGPPYEQYF

J: TRBJ2-1
D: -
V: TRBV1
size: -
DNA: TGCACCAGCAGCCAAGAGCGGGACACCGAACCCAATGAGCAGTTCTTC
CDR3: CTSSQERDTEPNEQFF

J: TRBJ2-7
D: TRBD2
V: TRBV6-5
size: -
DNA: TGTGCCAGCAGCTACGGGACTAGCGGGGGGAACTACGAGCAGTACTTC
CDR3: CASSYGTSGGNYEQYF

J: TRBJ1-2
D: -
V: TRBV6-6
size: -
DNA: TGTGCCAGCAGTTACAACCGACAGAGCTATGGCTACACCTTC
CDR3: CASSYNRQSYGYTF

J: TRBJ2-3
D: TRBD2
V: TRBV9
size: -
DNA: TGTGCCAGCAGCGTACCGGGGGGGTATACGCAGTATTTT
CDR3: CASSVPGGYTQYF

J: TRBJ2-7
D: -
V: TRBV11-1
size: -
DNA: TGTGCCAGCACCGAGGGTACCGGACAGACCTACGAGCAGTACTTC
CDR3: CASTEGTGQTYEQYF

J: TRBJ1-6
D: -
V: TRBV9
size: -
DNA: TGTGCCAGCAGCGAGGGGGGGCAGAATTCACCCCTCCACTTT
CDR3: CASSEGGQNSPLHF

J: TRBJ2-7
D: -
V: TRBV10-2
size: -
DNA: TGCGCCAGCAGTGGAATCTACGAGCAGTACTTC
CDR3: CASSGIYEQYF

J: TRBJ2-5
D: -
V: TRBV11-1
size: -
DNA: TGTGCCAGCAGCTCCTCCGATATCTGGACAATCTTGGGAGAGACCCAGTACTTC
CDR3: CASSSSDIWTILGETQYF

J: TRBJ2-5
D: -
V: TRBV7-2
size: -
DNA: TGTGCCAGCAGCTTAGTTGGATTGGGAGAGACCCAGTACTTC
CDR3: CASSLVGLGETQYF

J: TRBJ2-3
D: TRBD1
V: TRBV5-1
size: -
DNA: TGCGCCAGCAGCCGGGACAGGGAGTTCACAGATACGCAGTATTTT
CDR3: CASSRDREFTDTQYF

J: TRBJ1-6
D: TRBD1
V: TRBV2
size: once
DNA: TGTGCCAGCAGTTCACAGGGGTATAATTCACCCCTCCACTTT
CDR3: CASSSQGYNSPLHF

J: TRBJ1-2
D: -
V: TRBV7-2
size: -
DNA: TGTGCCAGCACATTAGGGGGGGACTATGGCTACACCTTC
CDR3: CASTLGGDYGYTF

J: TRBJ2-7
D: -
V: TRBV18
size: once
DNA: TGTGCCAGCTCGCGGGACTCGCGGGAAGAGCAGTACTTC
CDR3: CASSRDSREEQYF

J: TRBJ2-7
D: -
V: TRBV2
size: -
DNA: TGTGCCAGCAGTAAAGATCGGGGATTCTACGAGCAGTACTTC
CDR3: CASSKDRGFYEQYF

J: TRBJ2-1
D: TRBD2
V: TRBV6-5
size: -
DNA: TGTGCCAGCAGTACCCATAGCGGGACCTACAATGAGCAGTTCTTC
CDR3: CASSTHSGTYNEQFF

J: TRBJ1-2
D: TRBD1
V: TRBV7-2
size: -
DNA: TGTGCCAGCTCGTTAATGGGACAGGGGGAAAACTATGGCTACACCTTC
CDR3: CASSLMGQGENYGYTF

J: TRBJ2-7
D: TRBD2
V: TRBV25-1
size: -
DNA: TGTGCCAGCAGTGAGTCTAGCGGGAGTGCCTACGAGCAGTACTTC
CDR3: CASSESSGSAYEQYF

J: TRBJ1-1
D: -
V: TRBV27
size: few
DNA: TGTGCCAGCTCCAGGGACGGACAGCGGAACACTGAAGCTTTCTTT
CDR3: CASSRDGQRNTEAFF

J: TRBJ2-1
D: -
V: TRBV21-1
size: -
DNA: TGTGCCAGCACCCCCTCGACTAGCGGAGCGTACAATGAGCAGTTCTTC
CDR3: CASTPSTSGAYNEQFF

J: TRBJ2-1
D: -
V: TRBV7-2
size: -
DNA: TGTGCCAGCAGCTACAGTCGGGATTCCTACAATGAGCAGTTCTTC
CDR3: CASSYSRDSYNEQFF